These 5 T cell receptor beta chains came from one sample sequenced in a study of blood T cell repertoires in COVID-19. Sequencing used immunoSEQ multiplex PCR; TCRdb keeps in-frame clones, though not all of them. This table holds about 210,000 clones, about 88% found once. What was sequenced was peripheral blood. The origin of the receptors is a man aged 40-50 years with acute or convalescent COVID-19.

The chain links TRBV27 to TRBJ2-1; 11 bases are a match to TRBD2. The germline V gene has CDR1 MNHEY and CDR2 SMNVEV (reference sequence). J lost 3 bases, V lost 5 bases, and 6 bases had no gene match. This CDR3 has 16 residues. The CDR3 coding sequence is TGTGCCAGCAGTCTACTAGCGGGAGCGAACTACAATGAGCAGTTCTTC. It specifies CASSLLAGANYNEQFF.

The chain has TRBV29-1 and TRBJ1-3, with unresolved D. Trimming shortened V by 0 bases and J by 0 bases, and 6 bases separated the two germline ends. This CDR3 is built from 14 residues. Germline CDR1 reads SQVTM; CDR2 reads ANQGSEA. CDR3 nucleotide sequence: TGCAGCGTTGAAGATTTCGGCTCTGGAAACACCATATATTTT. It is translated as CSVEDFGSGNTIYF.

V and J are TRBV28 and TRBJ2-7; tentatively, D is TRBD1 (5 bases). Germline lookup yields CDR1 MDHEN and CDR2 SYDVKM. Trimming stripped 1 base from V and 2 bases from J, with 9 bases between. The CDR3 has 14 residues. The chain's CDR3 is CASSLLAGTYEQYF. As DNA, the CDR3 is TGTGCCAGCAGTTTATTGGCAGGGACCTACGAGCAGTACTTC.

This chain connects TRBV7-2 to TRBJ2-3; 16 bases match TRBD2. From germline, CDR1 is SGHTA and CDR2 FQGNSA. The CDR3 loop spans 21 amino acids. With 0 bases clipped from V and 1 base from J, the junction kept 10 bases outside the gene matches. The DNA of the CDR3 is TGTGCCAGCAGCTTAGCGTCCCCGGGACTAGCGGGAGGGCCCCGCACAGATACGCAGTATTTT. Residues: CASSLASPGLAGGPRTDTQYF.

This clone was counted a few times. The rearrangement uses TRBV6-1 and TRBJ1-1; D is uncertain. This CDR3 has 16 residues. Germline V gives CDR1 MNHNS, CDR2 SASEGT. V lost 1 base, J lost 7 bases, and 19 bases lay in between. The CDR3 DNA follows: TGTGCCAGCAGTGAAGGCAATGTACAGCGGTGGGATGAAGCTTTCTTT. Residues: CASSEGNVQRWDEAFF.